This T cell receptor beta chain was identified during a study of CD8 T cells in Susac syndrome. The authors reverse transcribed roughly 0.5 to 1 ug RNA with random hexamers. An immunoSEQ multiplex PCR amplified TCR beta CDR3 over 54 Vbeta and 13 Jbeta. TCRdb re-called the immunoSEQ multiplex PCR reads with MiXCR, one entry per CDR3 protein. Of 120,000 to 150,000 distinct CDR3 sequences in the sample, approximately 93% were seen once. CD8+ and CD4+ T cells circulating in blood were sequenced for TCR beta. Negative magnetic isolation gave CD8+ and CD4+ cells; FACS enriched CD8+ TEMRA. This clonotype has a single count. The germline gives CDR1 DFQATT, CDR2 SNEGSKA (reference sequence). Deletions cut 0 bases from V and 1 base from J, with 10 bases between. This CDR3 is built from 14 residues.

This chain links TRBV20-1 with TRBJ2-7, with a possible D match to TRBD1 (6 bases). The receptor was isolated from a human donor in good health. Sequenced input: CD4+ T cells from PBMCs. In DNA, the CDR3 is TGCAGTGCTAGAGATTCGACAGGTTCCTACGAGCAGTACTTC. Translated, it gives CSARDSTGSYEQYF.